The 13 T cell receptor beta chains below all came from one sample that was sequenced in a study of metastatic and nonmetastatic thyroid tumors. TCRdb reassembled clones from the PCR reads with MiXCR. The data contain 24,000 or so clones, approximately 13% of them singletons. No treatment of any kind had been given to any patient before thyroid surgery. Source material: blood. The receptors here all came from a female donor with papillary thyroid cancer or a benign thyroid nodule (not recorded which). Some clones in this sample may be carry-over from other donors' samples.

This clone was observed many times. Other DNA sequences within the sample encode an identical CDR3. CDR3 amino acids: CASKRSPGGDYEQYF. The CDR3 region has the DNA TGTGCCAGCAAGAGATCTCCGGGGGGGGACTACGAGCAGTACTTC. This chain uses TRBV19 with TRBJ2-7, with 8 bases identical to TRBD2. The CDR3 has 15 amino acids. After removal of 9 bases from V and 3 bases from J, the junction contained 13 bases not matched to a gene. Looked up from germline, CDR1 is LNHDA and CDR2 is SQIVND (reference sequence). The full variable domain, rest sourced from reference TRBV19 and TRBJ2-7, is DGGITQSPKYLFRKEGQNVTLSCEQNLNHDAMYWYRQDPGQGLRLIYYSQIVNDFQKGDIAEGYSVSREKKESFPLTVTSAQKNPTAFYLCASKRSPGGDYEQYFGPGTRLTVT.

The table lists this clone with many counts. The CDR3 sequence is CAWSDQGGQPQHF. As DNA, the CDR3 is TGTGCCTGGAGTGATCAGGGAGGTCAGCCCCAGCATTTT. The gene calls are TRBV30 and TRBJ1-5; possibly TRBD1 for D (5 bases). V was shortened by 1 base and J by 6 bases, with 10 bases between the two germline ends. The CDR3 spans 13 residues. Germline V gives CDR1 GTSNPN, CDR2 SVGIG (reference sequence).

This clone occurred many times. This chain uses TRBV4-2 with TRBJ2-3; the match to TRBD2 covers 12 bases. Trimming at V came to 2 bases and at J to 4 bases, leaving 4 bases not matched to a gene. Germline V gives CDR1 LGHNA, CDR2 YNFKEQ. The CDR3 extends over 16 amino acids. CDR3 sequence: CASSQNLAGGSDTQYF. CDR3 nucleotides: TGTGCCAGCAGCCAAAACCTAGCGGGAGGGTCAGATACGCAGTATTTT.

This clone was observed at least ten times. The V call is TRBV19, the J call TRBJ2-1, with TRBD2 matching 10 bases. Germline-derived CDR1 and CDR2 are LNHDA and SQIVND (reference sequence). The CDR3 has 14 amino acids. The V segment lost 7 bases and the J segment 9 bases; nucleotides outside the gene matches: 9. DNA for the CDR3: TGTGCCAGTAAGGCTAGCGGGAGTAGGGGTGAGCAGTTCTTC. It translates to CASKASGSRGEQFF.

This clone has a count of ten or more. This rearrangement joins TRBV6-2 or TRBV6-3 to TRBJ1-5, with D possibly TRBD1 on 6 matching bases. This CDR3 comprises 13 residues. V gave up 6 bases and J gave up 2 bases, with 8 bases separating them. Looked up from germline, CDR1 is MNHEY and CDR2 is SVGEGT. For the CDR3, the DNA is TGTGCCAGCAGAAGGACAGGCAATCAGCCCCAGCATTTT. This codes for CASRRTGNQPQHF.

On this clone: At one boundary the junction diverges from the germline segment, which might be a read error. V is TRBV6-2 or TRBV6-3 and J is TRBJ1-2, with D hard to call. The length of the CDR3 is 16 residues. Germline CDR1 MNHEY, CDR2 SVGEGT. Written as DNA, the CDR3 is TGTGCCGGCAGTTACTCAGGACGGGCCGCTGGCTATGGCTACACCTTC. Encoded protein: CAGSYSGRAAGYGYTF.

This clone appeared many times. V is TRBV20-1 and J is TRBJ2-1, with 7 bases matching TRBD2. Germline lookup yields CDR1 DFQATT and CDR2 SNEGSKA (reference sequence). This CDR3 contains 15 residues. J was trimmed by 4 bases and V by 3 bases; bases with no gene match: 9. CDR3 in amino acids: CSASDRVGGYNEQFF. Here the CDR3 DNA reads TGCAGTGCTAGTGATAGGGTGGGAGGGTACAATGAGCAGTTCTTC.

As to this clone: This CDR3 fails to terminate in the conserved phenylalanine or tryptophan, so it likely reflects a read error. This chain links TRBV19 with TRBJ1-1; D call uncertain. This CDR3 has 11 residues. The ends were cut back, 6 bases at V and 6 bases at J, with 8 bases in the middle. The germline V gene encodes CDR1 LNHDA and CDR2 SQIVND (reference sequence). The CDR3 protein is CASRQYAEAFS. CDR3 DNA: TGTGCCAGTAGACAGTACGCTGAAGCTTTCTCT.

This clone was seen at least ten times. The CDR3 is CASSPMAAKGGDTQYF. In DNA form, the CDR3 reads TGTGCCAGCTCACCAATGGCGGCAAAAGGTGGAGATACGCAGTATTTT. This chain links TRBV18 with TRBJ2-3; D call uncertain. Germline CDR1 reads KGHSH; CDR2 reads LQKENI. The germline V and J ends were trimmed by 2 bases and 5 bases, with 17 bases remaining between them. The length of the CDR3 is 16 residues.

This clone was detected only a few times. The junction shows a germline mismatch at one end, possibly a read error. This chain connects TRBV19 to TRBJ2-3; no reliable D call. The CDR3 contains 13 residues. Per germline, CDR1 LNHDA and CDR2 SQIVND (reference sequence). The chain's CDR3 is CASSIGEPDTLYF. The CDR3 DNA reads TGTGCCAGTAGTATTGGAGAGCCAGATACGCTGTATTTT.

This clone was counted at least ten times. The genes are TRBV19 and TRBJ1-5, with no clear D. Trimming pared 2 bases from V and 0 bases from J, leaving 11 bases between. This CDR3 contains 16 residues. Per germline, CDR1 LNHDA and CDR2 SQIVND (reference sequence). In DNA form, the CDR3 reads TGTGCCAGTAGTATAAGCCAGCATTATAGCAATCAGCCCCAGCATTTT. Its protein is CASSISQHYSNQPQHF.

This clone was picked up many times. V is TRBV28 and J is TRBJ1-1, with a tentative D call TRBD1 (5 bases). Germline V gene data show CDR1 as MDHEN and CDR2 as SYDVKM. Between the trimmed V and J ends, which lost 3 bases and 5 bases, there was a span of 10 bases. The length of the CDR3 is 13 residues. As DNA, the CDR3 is TGTGCCAGCAGTTTGGGGACTTCGACTGAAGCTTTCTTT. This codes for CASSLGTSTEAFF.

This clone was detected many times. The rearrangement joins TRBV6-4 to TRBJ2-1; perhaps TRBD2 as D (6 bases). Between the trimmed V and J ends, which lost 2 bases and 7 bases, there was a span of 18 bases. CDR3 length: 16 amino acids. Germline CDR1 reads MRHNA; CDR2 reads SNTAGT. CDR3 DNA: TGTGCCAGCAGTGACGAGTGGCGGGGCCCGGGGAATGAGCAGTTCTTC. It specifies CASSDEWRGPGNEQFF.